This TCR beta chain was observed in a study of cytomegalovirus exposure and HLA in healthy donors (dated by TCRdb to between 2016 and 2019). As for the study more broadly: An earlier analysis of approximately 550 of the donors reported approximately 300 Gb of sequence data and more than 90 million unique TCR beta sequences from some 180 million T cells. An early release that covered 640 HLA-typed donors contained around 300 gigabases of sequencing data and around 85 million unique TCR sequences. An earlier analysis of 450 to 750 of the donors used high-throughput TCR beta sequencing to judge whether each TCR beta V gene segment behaved as functional or pseudogenic. In a later genetic analysis, genome-wide SNP genotypes for about three fifths of the 666 donors were used, and that subset was treated as a discovery cohort. The aim of the study was to test whether cataloging public T cell receptors could identify signatures of past pathogen exposure. Because of strong linkage in the cohort, five DR-DQ haplotypes were treated as single units for association and clustering. Among around 400 genotyped donors of the cohort, an average of around 250,000 unique TCR beta nucleotide sequences was sequenced per donor, of which roughly 18% were non-productive. In a later analysis, previously published TCR beta repertoires from about 640 donors were re-analyzed and high-resolution HLA genotyping was added so that TCR occurrence patterns could be studied. The T cell repertoires of 666 subjects were profiled by immunosequencing and related to cytomegalovirus serostatus. Of the 350 to 400 genotyped donors, around 81% fell in the genetic ancestry cluster associated with self-reported Caucasian donors. Donor age, sex, ethnicity and CMV serostatus were collected together with the repertoire data. A separate validation cohort of 100 to 150 different subjects was used in addition to the approximately 670-subject first cohort. Class I and class II HLA loci were covered by the typing at four-digit resolution. The study combined high-throughput TCR immunosequencing, statistical association of individual TCRs with disease status, and machine learning to predict cytomegalovirus infection status. The later analysis used no new phenotypic data to find candidate immune exposures, relying instead on TCR beta sequences and their occurrence across donors. The number of typed donors differed by locus: about 620-630 for A, B, C, DRB1 and DQB1; approximately 520 for DQA1; around 610 for DPA1; and some 450 for DPB1. Every repertoire in the discovery cohort had been generated on one and the same sequencing platform. Results and caveats for the whole study, not just this receptor: A group of highly shared sequence variants was considered likely to be a technical artifact of the sequencing pipeline. According to a later analysis, parvovirus B19, influenza, CMV and Epstein-Barr virus appeared linked to several top co-occurrence clusters. According to a later analysis, most CMV-associated TCR beta chains appeared to be HLA-restricted, and the HLA associations seemed to be driven largely by CMV exposure. The earlier analysis of 587 of the donors excluded some 16 rarely observed V segments, including chromosome 9 orphons, because counts were too low. Some IMGT-functional V segments, including TRBV6-2 and TRBV6-3, could not be distinguished by the 87-base-pair reads and were therefore excluded. In a later analysis, HLA-associated TCR beta chains were found to be more clonally expanded and to have lower generation probabilities than equally common non-associated chains. When HLA alleles, especially DR and DQ, strongly co-occurred, TCR associations were difficult to assign to individual alleles. V-gene and J-gene trimming of TCR beta chains was associated with a missense DCLRE1C variant in a later genetic analysis, and the association was replicated in an independent cohort. CMV serostatus was the only immune exposure information available for the cohort. The classifier was reported to diagnose cytomegalovirus status with high specificity and sensitivity in both the original cohort and the validation cohort. In this cohort, only TCR beta chains were sequenced, and detectable features were limited by the absence of alpha or paired-chain data. Most TCR sequences were observed very rarely across donors, whereas some public TCRs were present in many individuals. A later analysis found that TCR association rates varied across HLA loci, with DRB1 alleles showing the most associated TCRs and HLA-C alleles the fewest. A later genetic analysis reported fewer N-insertions in productive TCRs among donors in an Asian-associated ancestry cluster than the roughly 700-donor mean. In the study, about 150 TCR beta chains were listed as associated with cytomegalovirus. A few of the identified cytomegalovirus-associated TCR beta chains were confirmed in vitro to be specific for cytomegalovirus antigens. Specific HLA alleles were associated with roughly 17,000 TCR beta sequences at a false discovery rate of 0.05 in a later analysis. HLA typing was unavailable for some donors at each locus, so association tests used only the typed subset. In an earlier analysis of 587 of the donors, most TCR beta V segments appeared in productive rearrangements about 87% or about 30% of the time, broadly matching IMGT annotations. Correlated functional status among segregating V segments might reflect linkage disequilibrium, but an unknown experimental factor could not be ruled out. The authors suggested that the approach could potentially be extended to other disease states and immunological phenotypes. Presence/absence analyses assumed roughly uniform sequencing depth across donors, an assumption that may not hold. A further reported finding was that TCR beta sequences accurately predicted the HLA-A and HLA-B alleles for most subjects in the first cohort.

Trimming removed 6 bases from V and 6 bases from J, leaving 11 bases between the germline ends. The CDR3 measures 12 amino acids from cysteine to phenylalanine. The kept DNA is CDR3 alone, 36 bases in frame from the first base. The germline V gene (reference sequence) supplies CDR1 LNHNV and CDR2 YYDKDF. As regards this clone: Its antigen specificity is not known. No qualities accompany the bases; no much larger clone lies one base away.

The library came from the immunoSEQ multiplex PCR assay. The multiplex PCR relied on a mix of 60 forward primers for TCR Vbeta segments and 13 reverse primers for TCR Jbeta segments. A multiplex PCR assay on genomic DNA amplified the CDR3 region of rearranged TCR beta genes. The amplified TCR beta libraries were sequenced on the Illumina HiSeq System as 87-base-pair reads. On the authors' methods: A later analysis counted about 80 million unique TCR beta chains across the 650 to 700 repertoires, and roughly 11 million of these chains were shared by at least two donors. To remove PCR and sequencing errors, raw reads were error-corrected and collapsed into unique sequences using a nearest-neighbor algorithm that merged closely related sequences. To assign V, D and J gene segments, CDR3 sequences were aligned to IMGT reference sequences. For a sequence to be retained, a match of at least six nucleotides to both a V gene segment and a J gene segment was required. A rearrangement was called productive if the CDR3 had no stop codons and remained in frame with V and J, and every other rearrangement was called non-productive. Following IMGT convention, CDR3 was defined as the stretch from the second conserved V-encoded cysteine up to the conserved J-encoded phenylalanine. In an earlier analysis of around 570 of the donors, sequences lacking an unambiguous match to a single V gene segment were excluded. In an earlier analysis of some 590 of the donors, V segments were called functional above 56.7% productive rearrangements and were called segregating when the between-donor standard deviation exceeded 5%. A statistical classification framework was built for diagnosing cytomegalovirus status from the catalog of TCR beta chain sequences. A later analysis assigned V and J genes by comparing TCR nucleotide sequences with IMGT/GENE-DB human TR gene sequences. The TCRdist pipeline was used in a later analysis to assign CDR3 sequences and most-parsimonious VDJ recombination scenarios. In a later analysis, each TCR beta chain was defined by its CDR3 amino acid sequence together with its V-gene family, and reads lacking a unique V-gene family were excluded. As a way to deal with suspected cross-contamination and a sequencing artifact, a later analysis dropped roughly 620 nucleotide sequences that were highly shared and had low generation probability. For each public chain, a later analysis derived a clonal expansion index from normalized ranks of inferred template counts within each repertoire. In a later analysis, generation probabilities were computed with a VDJ recombination model fitted to out-of-frame rearrangements, and the resulting probabilities were checked against IGoR. In a later analysis, TCR-TCR, TCR-HLA and TCR-CMV co-occurrence was scored with hypergeometric tests, and a repertoire-size bias correction was applied to TCR pairs. In a later analysis, false discovery rates were estimated by permuting HLA or CMV assignments 20 times. In a later analysis, co-occurring TCRs were grouped using DBSCAN, and TCRdist sequence similarity was added for clustering within HLA-allele-positive subsets. Repertoires with fewer than 30,000 or more than 120,000 public chains were left out of co-occurrence clustering, as were a few repertoires with anomalous nucleotide sharing. This immuneACCESS table, as held by TCRdb, lists in-frame sequences with V and J called but not all clones. Of the missing ones, under half trace to an unresolved V gene in checked studies; the others have no known cause. For V, J and clone size, that table is used; D and trimming come from the DNA. The sample contains 170,000 or so clones, 80% of them found a single time. The ten largest clones take up 0.65% of the sample.

In total, about 650 healthy bone marrow donors made up the cohort. At the time of sampling, every cohort member was nominally healthy, though immune exposures that went unrecorded were likely present. The donor was CMV seronegative and belonged to the group of under 400 seronegative cohort members. Each donor provided a peripheral blood sample, and peripheral blood mononuclear cells were used for TCR beta sequencing. Genomic DNA extraction from the blood cell samples was performed with the Qiagen DNeasy Blood Extraction Kit. The specimen sequenced was PBMCs. The receptor chain draws on TRBV15 and TRBJ1-1, with the D gene not confidently named. The TCR originated in a boy between 5 and 17 years old in good health and CMV-seronegative. The nucleotide sequence is TGTGCCACCAGGGTAGGAGGAGCTGAAGCTTTCTTT. This sequence encodes CATRVGGAEAFF.